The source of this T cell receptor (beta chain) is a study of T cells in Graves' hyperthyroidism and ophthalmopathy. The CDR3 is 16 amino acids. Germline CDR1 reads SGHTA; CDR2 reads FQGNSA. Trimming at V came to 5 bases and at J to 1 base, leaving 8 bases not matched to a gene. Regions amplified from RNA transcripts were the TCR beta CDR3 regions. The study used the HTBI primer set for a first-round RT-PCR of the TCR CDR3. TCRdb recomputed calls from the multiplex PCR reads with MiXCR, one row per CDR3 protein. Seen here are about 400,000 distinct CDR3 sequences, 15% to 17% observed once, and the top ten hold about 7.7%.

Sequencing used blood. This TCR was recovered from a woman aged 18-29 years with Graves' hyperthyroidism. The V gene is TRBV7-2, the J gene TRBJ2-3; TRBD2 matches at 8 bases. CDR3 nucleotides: TGTGCCAGCAGCCAATCAGCGGGAGCTCGCACAGATACGCAGTATTTT. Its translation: CASSQSAGARTDTQYF.